One and the same sample provided the 28 T cell receptor beta chains below, sequenced in a study of cytomegalovirus exposure and HLA in healthy donors. It was with 60 Vbeta and 13 Jbeta primers that the PCR ran. The repertoire was sequenced with immunoSEQ multiplex PCR; TCRdb's copy has only in-frame clones and lacks some. Of 210,000 or so clones in the sample, around 80% were seen once. Specimen: PBMCs. All receptors derive from a woman aged 55-69 years in good health and CMV-seropositive.

This clone appeared a single time. The junction shows a germline mismatch at one end, possibly a read error. The J gene is TRBJ2-7, the V gene TRBV7-9; D might be TRBD2 (5 bases). CDR1 SEHNR and CDR2 FQNEAQ come from the germline V gene (reference sequence). This CDR3 has 14 amino acids. In DNA, the CDR3 is TGTTCCAGCAGCTTTCTATTGAGGGTAGAAGAGCAGTACTTC. Residues: CSSSFLLRVEEQYF.

This rearrangement joins TRBV5-1 to TRBJ2-3; D uncertain. CDR1 SGHRS and CDR2 YFSETQ come from the germline V gene. With 6 bases removed from V and 6 bases from J, the gap between germline ends came to 20 bases. This CDR3 has 15 amino acids. For the CDR3, the DNA is TGCGCCAGCACCCTTTCGACGGAGCGCCCCGATACGCAGTATTTT. This gives the protein CASTLSTERPDTQYF.

V usage is TRBV7-2 and J usage is TRBJ2-5, with 9 bases identical to TRBD1. Germline CDR1 is SGHTA and CDR2 is FQGNSA. The trim removed 4 bases at V and 7 bases at J, leaving 10 bases unmatched. CDR3 size: 15 residues. In nucleotides, the CDR3 is TGTGCCAGCAGCTATCAACAGGGGGCAGGAGGGACCCAGTACTTC. Translation: CASSYQQGAGGTQYF.

The genes are TRBV5-4 and TRBJ1-3; 8 positions match TRBD1. Germline CDR1 and CDR2: SGHNT and YYREEE (reference sequence). This CDR3 contains 15 residues. Trimming took 4 bases from V and 0 from J; bases not matched to a gene: 3. Here the CDR3 DNA reads TGTGCCAGCAGCGTGGACAGGGTCTCTGGAAACACCATATATTTT. The encoded protein is CASSVDRVSGNTIYF.

This clone was picked up one time. V gene TRBV5-6 combines with J gene TRBJ2-5; D gene ambiguous. Germline V lookup: CDR1 SGHDT, CDR2 YYEEEE. V gave up 0 bases and J gave up 5 bases, with 5 bases separating them. The CDR3 consists of 12 residues. The CDR3 DNA is TGTGCCAGCAGCTTGGCCGCGGAGACCCAGTACTTC. This codes for CASSLAAETQYF.

This clone was recorded a few times. V is TRBV28 and J is TRBJ1-1, with TRBD1 as a possible D gene (5 bases). Trimming shortened V by 2 bases and J by 3 bases, and 10 bases separated the two germline ends. The germline CDR1 and CDR2 sequences are MDHEN and SYDVKM. This CDR3 region has 14 residues. CDR3 protein: CASSLQGGYTEAFF. In nucleotides, the CDR3 is TGTGCCAGCAGTTTACAGGGAGGATACACTGAAGCTTTCTTT.

The chain combines TRBV5-6 with TRBJ1-1; possible D gene TRBD1, 6 bases. Germline V CDR1 and CDR2: SGHDT, YYEEEE. This CDR3 has 15 residues. Trimming took off 4 bases at V and 1 base at J, with 14 bases between the two ends. This CDR3 is CASSATGKANTEAFF. In DNA, the CDR3 is TGTGCCAGCAGCGCCACAGGGAAGGCGAACACTGAAGCTTTCTTT.

The chain uses TRBV11-2 and TRBJ2-3; TRBD1 matches 7 bases. This CDR3 has 14 residues. Looked up from germline, CDR1 is SGHAT and CDR2 is FQNNGV. Trimming cost V 2 bases and J 3 bases; bases outside gene matches: 2. The CDR3 here is CASSLRQGTDTQYF. DNA of the CDR3: TGTGCCAGCAGCTTAAGACAGGGTACAGATACGCAGTATTTT.

This clone was seen only once. This chain joins TRBV29-1 and TRBJ2-5; 7 bases align to TRBD1. V dropped 7 bases and J dropped 2; count of bases not matched to a gene: 7. The CDR3 extends over 13 amino acids. CDR1 and CDR2 (germline): SQVTM, ANQGSEA. CDR3 nucleotides: TGCAGCGCCCCCGGGACAGAGCAAGAGACCCAGTACTTC. This codes for CSAPGTEQETQYF.

The chain joins TRBV6-5 to TRBJ1-5; tentatively, D is TRBD1 (5 bases). Per germline, CDR1 MNHEY and CDR2 SVGAGI. The length of the CDR3 is 14 residues. Trimming removed 6 bases at V and 3 bases at J, with 12 bases between. The CDR3: CASRRSGFNQPQHF. The CDR3 nucleotides read TGTGCCAGCAGGCGTTCAGGGTTCAATCAGCCCCAGCATTTT.

The chain employs TRBV5-1 and TRBJ2-1; D possibly corresponds to TRBD1 (6 bases). Trimming pared 3 bases from V and 5 bases from J, leaving 9 bases between. In germline, CDR1 is SGHRS, CDR2 YFSETQ. The CDR3 totals 13 residues. DNA of the CDR3: TGCGCCAGCAGCTGGACAGTTAACAATGAGCAGTTCTTC. Its translation is CASSWTVNNEQFF.

V and J are TRBV30 and TRBJ1-4; TRBD1 matches at 7 bases. Germline-derived CDR1 and CDR2 are GTSNPN and SVGIG (reference sequence). V shed 4 bases, J shed 7 bases, and the junction held 18 bases outside the gene matches. This CDR3 region has 17 residues. The CDR3 here is CAWNLHESTGSGEKLFF. The CDR3 region has the DNA TGTGCCTGGAACCTTCATGAATCGACAGGGTCGGGTGAAAAACTGTTTTTT.

V usage is TRBV7-3 and J usage is TRBJ2-5, with D unresolved. Germline V lookup: CDR1 SGHTA, CDR2 FQGTGA. The CDR3 has 13 amino acids. The V gene lost 5 bases and the J gene lost 10 bases, with 17 bases spanning the gap. The chain's CDR3 is CASSPRNSRNQYF. The CDR3 nucleotides read TGTGCCAGCAGCCCCCGAAACTCCAGGAACCAGTACTTC.

The chain uses TRBV6-5 and TRBJ1-2; 8 nucleotides line up with TRBD1. This CDR3 region has 13 residues. Germline V gene lookup returns CDR1 MNHEY and CDR2 SVGAGI. J lost 7 bases, V lost 6 bases, and 7 bases had no gene match. This CDR3 reads CASRQDREGGYTF. CDR3 DNA sequence: TGTGCCAGCAGACAGGACAGGGAGGGTGGCTACACCTTC.

There are a few counts of this clone. The rearrangement links TRBV27 to TRBJ1-3, with D possibly TRBD1 on 5 matching bases. This CDR3 has 15 residues. Trimming took off 6 bases at V and 0 bases at J, with 12 bases between the two ends. From germline, CDR1 is MNHEY and CDR2 SMNVEV (reference sequence). The CDR3 protein is CASREQAVSGNTIYF. The CDR3 nucleotides are TGTGCCAGCAGGGAACAGGCGGTCTCTGGAAACACCATATATTTT.

The V and J genes are TRBV4-1 and TRBJ1-6; 9 nucleotides align to TRBD1. Germline-derived CDR1 and CDR2 are MGHRA and YSYEKL. The CDR3 extends over 16 amino acids. Trimming removed 2 bases from V and 8 bases from J; junction bases left unmatched: 7. The CDR3 nucleotides are TGCGCCAGCAGCCAAAACGAGGGACAGGGCCATTCACCCCTCCACTTT. Protein product: CASSQNEGQGHSPLHF.

This clone was seen a handful of times. The chain has TRBV5-1 and TRBJ2-1; 9 bases fit TRBD1. CDR3 length equals 14 residues. Germline-derived CDR1 and CDR2 are SGHRS and YFSETQ. Trimming took 6 bases from V and 7 from J; bases not matched to a gene: 8. The CDR3 spells CASKPGQGSNEQFF. In DNA form, the CDR3 reads TGCGCCAGCAAACCGGGACAGGGTTCAAATGAGCAGTTCTTC.

The chain recombines TRBV2 with TRBJ2-6; weak D call: TRBD1 (5 bases). Per the germline V gene, CDR1 is SNHLY and CDR2 is FYNNEI. This CDR3 is built from 15 residues. Trimming shortened V by 5 bases and J by 3 bases, and 11 bases separated the two germline ends. In DNA, the CDR3 is TGTGCCAGCAGTATGCAGGGCTTTGGGGCCAACGTCCTGACTTTC. It encodes CASSMQGFGANVLTF.

This chain joins TRBV28 and TRBJ1-2; D remains unclear. V was pared by 6 bases and J by 3 bases, with 8 bases between. This CDR3 is 12 amino acids long. Germline CDR1 MDHEN, CDR2 SYDVKM. The CDR3 reads CASRSVDYGYTF. DNA for the CDR3: TGTGCCAGCAGATCGGTGGACTATGGCTACACCTTC.

The rearrangement joins TRBV7-5 to TRBJ2-7; TRBD1 was called by the table and not checked on the DNA. TRBV7-5 is a documented pseudogene. This CDR3 comprises 14 residues. As DNA, the CDR3 is TGTGTCAGAAGCTGGGACAGCCAGTCCTACGAGCAGTACTTC. Translated: CVRSWDSQSYEQYF.

This chain connects TRBV6-5 to TRBJ2-7; D possibly corresponds to TRBD2 (5 bases). The V and J ends lost 6 bases and 0 bases respectively, with 15 bases between them. Germline V gene data show CDR1 as MNHEY and CDR2 as SVGAGI. The CDR3 totals 15 residues. The CDR3 here is CASRPDRRVSYEQYF. Here the CDR3 DNA reads TGTGCCAGCAGACCCGATCGGCGGGTCTCCTACGAGCAGTACTTC.

The V call is TRBV19, the J call TRBJ1-6, with 8 bases that match TRBD1. V dropped 6 bases and J dropped 10; count of bases not matched to a gene: 5. The CDR3 covers 13 residues. Germline-derived CDR1 and CDR2 are LNHDA and SQIVND (reference sequence). CDR3 DNA sequence: TGTGCCAGTAGCCAGGGGGCGAAATCACCCCTCCACTTT. Protein sequence: CASSQGAKSPLHF.

This clone was seen more than once but under ten times. V gene TRBV10-1 combines with J gene TRBJ1-2; 9 bases fit TRBD1. This CDR3 contains 14 residues. Germline CDR1 WNHNN, CDR2 SYGVQD (reference sequence). After removal of 4 bases from V and 4 bases from J, the junction contained 4 bases not matched to a gene. The CDR3 reads CASSGTGAVYGYTF. The CDR3 bases are TGCGCCAGCAGTGGGACAGGGGCGGTCTATGGCTACACCTTC.

The rearrangement joins TRBV6-4 to TRBJ2-7; maybe TRBD1 (6 bases). The CDR3 is 14 residues long. Germline V gene data show CDR1 as MRHNA and CDR2 as SNTAGT. V was trimmed by 10 bases and J by 6 bases, leaving 22 bases between them. The DNA for the CDR3 is TGTGCCATCCGCGAGAACAGGGCTTTCTTCGAGCAGTACTTC. It yields the protein CAIRENRAFFEQYF.

This sequence joins TRBV29-1 and TRBJ1-3; D perhaps matches TRBD1 (5 bases). V gave up 4 bases and J gave up 0 bases, with 16 bases separating them. Germline CDR1 and CDR2: SQVTM and ANQGSEA. The CDR3 loop spans 16 amino acids. DNA for the CDR3: TGCAGCGTTGTTCTGGCGGGGACCAGCTCTGGAAACACCATATATTTT. Translated, it gives CSVVLAGTSSGNTIYF. Drawing the rest from reference TRBV29-1 and TRBJ1-3, the complete variable domain is SAVISQKPSRDICQRGTSLTIQCQVDSQVTMMFWYRQQPGQSLTLIATANQGSEATYESGFVIDKFPISRPNLTFSTLTVSNMSPEDSSIYLCSVVLAGTSSGNTIYFGEGSWLTVV.

J is TRBJ1-5 and V is TRBV7-8; 9 bases line up with TRBD1. CDR3 length: 16 amino acids. In germline, CDR1 is SGHVS, CDR2 FQNEAQ. V shed 1 base, J shed 7 bases, and the junction held 8 bases outside the gene matches. The CDR3 DNA reads as TGTGCCAGCAGCTTAGATCACAGGGGGCACGGACAGCCCCAGCATTTT. Protein: CASSLDHRGHGQPQHF.

CDR3 DNA: TGCGCCAGCAGCCAACTAGCGGGAGGTAGCACAGATACGCAGTATTTT. Its protein product is CASSQLAGGSTDTQYF. The chain couples TRBV4-1 to TRBJ2-3, with 11 bases fitting TRBD2. Germline loops: CDR1 MGHRA, CDR2 YSYEKL. The CDR3 runs 16 residues. Trimming cost V 2 bases and J 0 bases; bases outside gene matches: 1.

V usage is TRBV6-5 and J usage is TRBJ2-2; D possibly corresponds to TRBD2 (6 bases). CDR1 and CDR2 from the germline V gene are MNHEY and SVGAGI. The CDR3 runs 16 residues. Trimming stripped 2 bases from V and 1 base from J, with 11 bases between. CDR3 amino acids: CASSYTLAVNTGELFF. The CDR3, as DNA: TGTGCCAGCAGTTACACCTTAGCGGTGAACACCGGGGAGCTGTTTTTT.